This T cell receptor (beta chain) was identified in a study of T cell repertoires in cytomegalovirus infection. The wider study: Indications came from public TCR beta signatures; they pointed to CMV infection and to a matching HLA type.

The study, taken as a whole, reports: Dominant in the ex vivo response were TCR beta clonotypes restricted by HLA-C and specific for CMV. Individuals carrying CMV plus the relevant HLA were identified by cumulative frequency of public TCR beta families.

The V end was cut by 0 bases, the J end by 1 base, with 9 bases between. This CDR3 comprises 15 residues. Germline V gives CDR1 LGHNA, CDR2 YSLEER. This clonotype has a count of ten or more. Its antigen is still unknown. TCRdb reprocessed the reads with MiXCR, giving one entry per CDR3 protein. The sample has nearly 650,000 distinct CDR3 sequences, 24% seen once. The sequenced sample was CD8+ T cells from PBMCs. The sequence came from a human donor in good health (CMV status not recorded). Some clones in this sample may be carry-over from other donors' samples. The chain links TRBV4-3 to TRBJ1-1, with D unclear. The CDR3: CASSQDRARNTEAFF. The CDR3 DNA is TGCGCCAGCAGCCAAGATAGGGCGCGGAACACTGAAGCTTTCTTT.